This T cell receptor beta chain was captured by sequencing in a study of shared clonotypes between healthy human individuals. This CDR3 has 17 amino acids. The germline CDR1 and CDR2 sequences are SGHDT and YYEEEE. The junction had 12 bases not matched to a gene; V was cut back by 3 bases and J by 2 bases. Assay: immunoSEQ multiplex PCR; the TCRdb copy retains only in-frame clones and omits some. There are 1,500,000 or so clones in the sample; around 98.5% occur only once, and roughly 0.36% lies in the top ten. The rearrangement uses TRBV5-6 and TRBJ2-5, with 8 bases fitting TRBD2. This TCR was recovered from a young man in good health. The sample was naive CD4+ T cells sorted from blood. Subset here: CD45RA+ positively selected. The CDR3 is CASSSQRLAGRQETQYF. The CDR3 region has the DNA TGTGCCAGCAGCTCCCAGCGGCTAGCGGGCCGGCAAGAGACCCAGTACTTC. Full variable domain (remainder filled in from reference TRBV5-6 and TRBJ2-5): DAGVTQSPTHLIKTRGQQVTLRCSPKSGHDTVSWYQQALGQGPQFIFQYYEEEERQRGNFPDRFSGHQFPNYSSELNVNALLLGDSALYLCASSSQRLAGRQETQYFGPGTRLLVL.